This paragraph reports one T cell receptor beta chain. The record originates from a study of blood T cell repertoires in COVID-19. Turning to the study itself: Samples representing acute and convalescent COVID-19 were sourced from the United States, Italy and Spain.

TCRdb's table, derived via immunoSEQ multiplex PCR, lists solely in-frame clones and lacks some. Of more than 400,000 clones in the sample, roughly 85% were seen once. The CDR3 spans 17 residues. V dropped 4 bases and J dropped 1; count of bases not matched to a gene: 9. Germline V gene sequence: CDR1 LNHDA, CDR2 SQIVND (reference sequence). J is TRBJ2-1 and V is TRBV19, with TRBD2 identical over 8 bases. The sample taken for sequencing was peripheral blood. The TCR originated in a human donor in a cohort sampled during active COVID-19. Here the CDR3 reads CASSTTSGKGSYNEQFF. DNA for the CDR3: TGTGCCAGTAGTACCACTAGCGGAAAGGGGTCCTACAATGAGCAGTTCTTC.